Sequencing of this T cell receptor (beta chain) was carried out in a study of cytomegalovirus exposure and HLA in healthy donors. This table comes from immunoSEQ multiplex PCR, and its TCRdb copy is limited to in-frame clones, with some not included. The profile shows about 53,000 clones, around 91% of them singletons. Germline loops: CDR1 MNHNS, CDR2 SASEGT. V shed 7 bases and J 6 bases; nucleotides not matched to a gene: 8. The CDR3 is 14 amino acids. The V and J genes are TRBV6-1 and TRBJ1-1, with 10 bases lining up with TRBD1. This receptor was identified in a man in his late teens or twenties in good health and CMV-seronegative. The specimen sequenced was PBMCs. CDR3 in amino acids: CASNRDRGLAEAFF. As DNA, the CDR3 is TGTGCCAGCAACAGAGACAGGGGGCTCGCTGAAGCTTTCTTT.